This T cell receptor (beta chain) was sequenced for a study of blood T cells in healthy people across ages. Points from the study as a whole: Leaving the PBMCs unsorted stopped any conclusive comparison of naive versus antigen-experienced cells.

A J-beta primer mix and a sample-barcoded 5' primer were used in a second PCR of roughly 6 to 12 cycles. TCRdb reprocessed the 5' RACE reads with MiXCR, giving one entry per CDR3 protein. The repertoire has about 840,000 distinct CDR3 sequences, 25% to 35% of them found once; the top ten carry 10%. V gave up 0 bases and J gave up 3 bases; unmatched junction bases: 5. This CDR3 comprises 16 residues. Germline V gives CDR1 SGHVS, CDR2 FNYEAQ. Turning to this clonotype: What it binds is unknown.

This sample was also put to use in a study of T cells of mothers and their children. That study adds: Relative to unrelated pairs, biologically related mother-child dyads exhibited marginally greater, non-significant overlap.

This sequence originates from a woman aged 35 to 49 in good health. The source material was blood. This chain uses TRBV7-6 with TRBJ2-1; 7 bases fit TRBD2. In DNA form, the CDR3 reads TGTGCCAGCAGCTTAGCGTCGGGACTAAACTACAATGAGCAGTTCTTC. It codes for CASSLASGLNYNEQFF.